This T cell receptor (beta chain) is from a study of cytomegalovirus exposure and HLA in healthy donors. General observations from the study: TCR beta chains numbering about 160 were designated cytomegalovirus-associated. In vitro, three CMV-associated chains proved specific for CMV antigens.

The germline gives CDR1 LNHDA, CDR2 SQIVND (reference sequence). The CDR3 contains 16 residues. V shed 10 bases and J 0 bases; nucleotides not matched to a gene: 11. To note about this clone: As yet, its antigen is unknown.

The PCR ran on 60 Vbeta and 13 Jbeta primers. The authors' processing: Later work found around 85 million unique TCR beta chains, with about 10 million shared. Sequencing used immunoSEQ multiplex PCR; TCRdb keeps in-frame clones, though not all of them. The DNA gave D and trimming, while V, J and clone size come from that table. The sample has some 170,000 clones; about 80% are singletons. What was sequenced was PBMCs. This TCR was sampled from a girl aged 5-17 years in good health and CMV-seropositive. This chain connects TRBV19 to TRBJ1-4, with 7 bases aligning to TRBD1. The CDR3 DNA reads TGTGCCACCCAGGGGGACGTCCCCGCAACTAATGAAAAACTGTTTTTT. Translation gives CATQGDVPATNEKLFF.